One and the same sample provided the 18 T cell receptor beta chains below, sequenced in a study of blood T cell repertoires in COVID-19. Data came from immunoSEQ multiplex PCR; TCRdb stores just in-frame clones and leaves some out. Among around 330,000 clones listed, around 87% were seen once. The specimen was peripheral blood. All receptors come from a woman in her 50s with active or convalescent COVID-19.

V and J are TRBV20-1 and TRBJ1-1; unclear D gene. Trimming removed 7 bases at V and 8 bases at J, with 8 bases between. The CDR3 contains 9 residues. Germline-derived CDR1 and CDR2 are DFQATT and SNEGSKA (reference sequence). The CDR3 reads CSGRREAFF. The CDR3, as DNA: TGCAGTGGGCGGCGGGAAGCTTTCTTT.

The CDR3 DNA reads TGTGCCAGCAGCTTAGTTGCGGCCTACGAGCAGTACTTC. Translated: CASSLVAAYEQYF. V gene TRBV11-2 combines with J gene TRBJ2-7; no clear D. This CDR3 is built from 13 residues. V was pared by 1 base and J by 2 bases, with 6 bases between. Per germline, CDR1 SGHAT and CDR2 FQNNGV.

V gene TRBV5-4 combines with J gene TRBJ1-4; TRBD1 matches 9 bases. The trim removed 4 bases at V and 7 bases at J, leaving 5 bases unmatched. This CDR3 comprises 14 residues. The germline V gene has CDR1 SGHNT and CDR2 YYREEE (reference sequence). As DNA, the CDR3 is TGTGCCAGCAGCCCGGGACAGGGAATTGAAAAACTGTTTTTT. This sequence encodes CASSPGQGIEKLFF.

The DNA of the CDR3 is TGTGCCACCAGCAGAGAAAGGACAGGGGGCACAGATACGCAGTATTTT. Amino acids: CATSRERTGGTDTQYF. The gene calls are TRBV15 and TRBJ2-3; 9 bases line up with TRBD1. The germline V gene encodes CDR1 LNHNV and CDR2 YYDKDF (reference sequence). The CDR3 is 16 amino acids. V trimming: 0 bases; J trimming: 1 base; junction bases outside the gene matches: 2.

With respect to this clone: This sample also contains other DNA sequences that code for the same CDR3. CDR3 nucleotides: TGTGCCAGCAGTTTGACAGCTAACACTGAAGCTTTCTTT. Residues: CASSLTANTEAFF. The chain carries TRBV6-2 or TRBV6-3 and TRBJ1-1; D possibly corresponds to TRBD1 (5 bases). The CDR3 loop spans 13 amino acids. Between the trimmed V and J ends, which lost 4 bases and 2 bases, there was a span of 8 bases. Germline CDR1 MNHEY, CDR2 SVGEGT.

This chain joins TRBV19 and TRBJ1-2; the match to TRBD1 covers 8 bases. This CDR3 spans 14 amino acids. The J segment lost 2 bases and the V segment lost 5 bases, leaving 4 bases of the junction unmatched. From germline, CDR1 is LNHDA and CDR2 SQIVND (reference sequence). The CDR3 bases are TGTGCCAGTAGTCTTGGACAGGGAAACTATGGCTACACCTTC. Protein product: CASSLGQGNYGYTF.

The CDR3 protein is CASSIGLAYEQYF. CDR3 DNA: TGTGCCAGCAGTATAGGACTAGCCTACGAGCAGTACTTC. The chain is built from TRBV6-2 or TRBV6-3 and TRBJ2-7; 7 bases line up with TRBD2. The CDR3 has 13 amino acids. Looked up from germline, CDR1 is MNHEY and CDR2 is SVGEGT. V lost 5 bases, J lost 2 bases, and 3 bases stayed unmatched.

This chain joins TRBV6-6 and TRBJ2-7, with D possibly TRBD1 on 5 matching bases. Trimming removed 4 bases from V and 0 bases from J, with 10 bases in between. This CDR3 spans 14 amino acids. Germline assignment: CDR1 MNHNY and CDR2 SVGAGI (reference sequence). The CDR3 here is CASSSQGSSYEQYF. CDR3 sequence (DNA): TGTGCCAGCAGTTCCCAGGGCAGCTCCTACGAGCAGTACTTC.

The chain has TRBV2 and TRBJ2-1; D may be TRBD1 (6 bases). Looked up from germline, CDR1 is SNHLY and CDR2 is FYNNEI. This CDR3 has 14 amino acids. V lost 4 bases and J 6 bases, leaving 13 bases between the germline ends. The CDR3 reads CASSGFRTVNEQFF. The CDR3 DNA reads as TGTGCCAGCAGTGGGTTCAGGACAGTCAATGAGCAGTTCTTC.

This clone has just one count. CDR3 sequence: CASIPRDSLSNQPQHF. Here the CDR3 DNA reads TGTGCCAGTATTCCCCGGGACAGCCTTAGCAATCAGCCCCAGCATTTT. This rearrangement joins TRBV19 to TRBJ1-5; 7 bases agree with TRBD1. Germline V gene lookup returns CDR1 LNHDA and CDR2 SQIVND (reference sequence). This CDR3 has 16 residues. V gave up 7 bases and J gave up 0 bases; unmatched junction bases: 9.

V usage is TRBV6-5 and J usage is TRBJ1-1, with D tentatively TRBD1 (6 bases). Germline-derived CDR1 and CDR2 are MNHEY and SVGAGI. The CDR3 runs to 14 residues. V lost 7 bases and J 0 bases, leaving 12 bases between the germline ends. CDR3 region: CASTYRELNTEAFF. The DNA of the CDR3 is TGTGCCAGCACGTACAGGGAACTGAACACTGAAGCTTTCTTT.

In regard to this clone: Within the sample, other DNA sequences also encode this same CDR3. The chain employs TRBV5-1 and TRBJ1-4; D gene uncertain. The CDR3 consists of 14 residues. Germline assignment: CDR1 SGHRS and CDR2 YFSETQ. Trimming pared 3 bases from V and 0 bases from J, leaving 6 bases between. The CDR3 DNA reads TGCGCCAGCAGCTCGGGTGCAACTAATGAAAAACTGTTTTTT. Amino acid sequence: CASSSGATNEKLFF.

The CDR3 spells CASSPPLKYNEQFF. The CDR3 nucleotides read TGTGCCAGCAGCCCGCCACTTAAGTACAATGAGCAGTTCTTC. The chain links TRBV7-2 to TRBJ2-1; no clear D gene. The ends were cut back, 5 bases at V and 4 bases at J, with 12 bases in the middle. From germline, CDR1 is SGHTA and CDR2 FQGNSA. The CDR3 is 14 residues long.

The V and J genes are TRBV19 and TRBJ2-3; TRBD1 matches at 8 bases. The CDR3 has 13 amino acids. After removal of 8 bases from V and 5 bases from J, the junction contained 6 bases not matched to a gene. Germline V gives CDR1 LNHDA, CDR2 SQIVND (reference sequence). CDR3 residues: CASDRGWEDTQYF. CDR3 nucleotide sequence: TGTGCCAGTGACAGGGGTTGGGAAGATACGCAGTATTTT.

This chain links TRBV5-6 with TRBJ2-3, with 12 bases that match TRBD2. Germline values: CDR1 SGHDT, CDR2 YYEEEE. V shed 4 bases, J shed 1 base, and the junction held 4 bases outside the gene matches. The CDR3 consists of 16 residues. Here the CDR3 reads CASSITSGGRTDTQYF. The CDR3 DNA is TGTGCCAGCAGCATCACTAGCGGGGGGCGCACAGATACGCAGTATTTT.

This chain uses TRBV5-5 with TRBJ2-3; tentative D call: TRBD2 (6 bases). Germline V gene lookup returns CDR1 SGHKS and CDR2 YYEKEE (reference sequence). Between the trimmed V and J ends, which lost 0 bases and 6 bases, there was a span of 17 bases. The CDR3 totals 16 residues. The chain's CDR3 is CASSLAGGDWGDTQYF. Written as DNA, the CDR3 is TGTGCCAGCAGCTTGGCTGGAGGGGATTGGGGCGATACGCAGTATTTT.

Concerning this clone itself: The same CDR3 can be traced to other DNA sequences in this sample. The V gene is TRBV12-3 or TRBV12-4, the J gene TRBJ1-1; tentatively, D is TRBD1 (5 bases). The ends were cut back, 3 bases at V and 4 bases at J, with 9 bases in the middle. This CDR3 is 13 amino acids long. The CDR3 spells CASSFQGSTEAFF. In DNA, the CDR3 is TGTGCCAGCAGTTTTCAGGGTTCCACTGAAGCTTTCTTT.

The chain joins TRBV9 to TRBJ2-3; 9 bases agree with TRBD2. In germline, CDR1 is SGDLS, CDR2 YYNGEE. The CDR3 is 16 amino acids. V was clipped by 3 bases and J by 1 base; unmatched bases: 6. The CDR3 DNA sequence: TGTGCCAGCAGCGCGATAGCTAGCGGGGGCACAGATACGCAGTATTTT. Translation: CASSAIASGGTDTQYF.